Detailed here is one T cell receptor beta chain. Antigen: not known. The CDR3 runs 13 residues. The second PCR ran roughly 7 to 11 cycles with a sample-barcoded 5' primer and J-beta primers. TCRdb fed the 5' RACE reads into MiXCR, producing one record per CDR3 protein. The sample records around 1,000,000 distinct CDR3 sequences, 20% to 25% being singletons. This sample was included in a study of blood T cells in healthy people across ages. Study-wide points: Changes in expanded clonotypes were possibly confounded, as the CMV status of donors was unknown.

In terms of origin and age, donors were healthy Caucasian individuals from Russia aged about 6 to 90. The same data also contributed to another study, on T cells of mothers and their children.

Sample: blood. The receptor comes from a girl aged 2-10 years in good health. V is TRBV21-1 and J is TRBJ2-5; the table calls TRBD2, which could not be checked here. Near its end, the DNA agrees better with TRBJ2-7, so the J call may be wrong. TRBV21-1 represents a pseudogene. CDR3 nucleotides: TGTGCCAGCGGGGAGGGGATCCCCTACGAGCAGTACTTC. This gives the protein CASGEGIPYEQYF.